This T cell receptor beta chain stems from a study of T-cell reconstitution after alpha-beta-depleted transplantation in children. This sample's TCRbeta library carried unique molecular identifier barcodes. TCRdb itself ran the PCR reads through MiXCR, one entry per CDR3 protein. The sample records 200,000 or so distinct CDR3 sequences, 5.5% to 7% being singletons. This clonotype was observed a few times. The sequence derives from a boy aged 2-15 years with acute lymphoblastic leukemia, due to receive a stem cell transplant. This specimen consisted of PBMCs, obtained before TCRalphabeta/CD19-depleted stem cell transplant.

The CDR3 loop reads CASSFSSTPLVSIYNEQFF. CDR3 in DNA: TGCGCCAGCAGCTTTAGTAGTACTCCGTTAGTTTCGATCTACAATGAGCAGTTCTTC. The chain links TRBV5-1 to TRBJ2-1; D is ambiguous. The CDR3 contains 19 residues. The ends were cut back, 2 bases at V and 3 bases at J, with 24 bases in the middle. In germline, CDR1 is SGHRS, CDR2 YFSETQ. Using reference TRBV5-1 and TRBJ2-1 for the parts outside the CDR3, the full variable domain is KAGVTQTPRYLIKTRGQQVTLSCSPISGHRSVSWYQQTPGQGLQFLFEYFSETQRNKGNFPGRFSGRQFSNSRSEMNVSTLELGDSALYLCASSFSSTPLVSIYNEQFFGPGTRLTVL.